Shown below are 13 T cell receptor beta chains from a single sample sequenced in a study of cytomegalovirus exposure and HLA in healthy donors. Profiling relied on immunoSEQ multiplex PCR, and the TCRdb table lists in-frame clones only, not all of them. The sample yields about 360,000 clones, 86% seen once. Source material: PBMCs. The receptors originated from a woman aged 18-29 years in good health and CMV-seronegative.

The chain is built from TRBV30 and TRBJ2-1, with 7 bases lining up with TRBD1. Germline V gene sequence: CDR1 GTSNPN, CDR2 SVGIG (reference sequence). V lost 5 bases, J lost 6 bases, and 19 bases stayed unmatched. The CDR3 sequence is 17 residues long. The CDR3 here is CAWVRTEGARWVNEQFF. The CDR3 coding sequence is TGTGCCTGGGTCAGGACCGAGGGGGCTAGGTGGGTCAATGAGCAGTTCTTC.

The rearrangement links TRBV28 to TRBJ2-1, with 8 bases aligning to TRBD2. Germline V CDR1 and CDR2: MDHEN, SYDVKM. The V and J ends lost 5 bases and 6 bases, in that order; junction bases with no gene match: 12. The CDR3 runs 16 residues. CDR3 protein: CASSTVRREGGNEQFF. CDR3 in DNA: TGTGCCAGCAGTACCGTCAGACGGGAGGGGGGCAATGAGCAGTTCTTC. Combining the CDR3 with reference TRBV28 and TRBJ2-1 gives the whole variable domain DVKVTQSSRYLVKRTGEKVFLECVQDMDHENMFWYRQDPGLGLRLIYFSYDVKMKEKGDIPEGYSVSREKKERFSLILESASTNQTSMYLCASSTVRREGGNEQFFGPGTRLTVL.

The V and J genes are TRBV29-1 and TRBJ1-2; D perhaps matches TRBD1 (6 bases). Germline CDR1 is SQVTM and CDR2 is ANQGSEA. The CDR3 contains 17 residues. Trimming removed 0 bases at V and 8 bases at J, with 25 bases between. DNA of the CDR3: TGCAGCGTTGAAGATCGAGTAGTGAAACAGGGTACTGGAGGCTACACCTTC. It specifies CSVEDRVVKQGTGGYTF.

The chain combines TRBV14 with TRBJ1-2; TRBD1 matches 8 bases. Germline lookup yields CDR1 SGHDN and CDR2 FVKESK. Trimming cost V 1 base and J 5 bases; bases outside gene matches: 12. The CDR3 sequence is 17 residues long. CDR3: CASSQVLLGQGLYGYTF. The CDR3, as DNA: TGTGCCAGCAGCCAAGTTCTCCTAGGACAGGGATTATATGGCTACACCTTC. Full variable domain (outside the CDR3, taken from reference TRBV14 and TRBJ1-2): EAGVTQFPSHSVIEKGQTVTLRCDPISGHDNLYWYRRVMGKEIKFLLHFVKESKQDESGMPNNRFLAERTGGTYSTLKVQPAELEDSGVYFCASSQVLLGQGLYGYTFGSGTRLTVV.

This clone was seen more than once but under ten times. CDR3 in amino acids: CASANLGRGYGYTF. In nucleotides, the CDR3 is TGTGCCAGCGCCAACCTGGGTAGGGGCTATGGCTACACCTTC. The chain has TRBV7-9 and TRBJ1-2; a possible D gene is TRBD1 (5 bases). Trimming removed 8 bases from V and 4 bases from J, with 17 bases in between. Germline CDR1 reads SEHNR; CDR2 reads FQNEAQ (reference sequence). The CDR3 runs to 14 residues.

This clone has more than one count but fewer than ten. CDR3 coding DNA: TGTGCCTCGAGCACAGGGAACTATGGCTACACCTTC. As protein: CASSTGNYGYTF. The gene calls are TRBV30 and TRBJ1-2; tentative D call: TRBD1 (6 bases). V lost 7 bases, J lost 2 bases, and 11 bases lay in between. Germline CDR1 and CDR2: GTSNPN and SVGIG (reference sequence). There are 12 residues in the CDR3.

The chain carries TRBV29-1 and TRBJ1-1; TRBD1 aligns across 7 bases. Trimming removed 6 bases from V and 8 bases from J; junction bases left unmatched: 9. The germline CDR1 and CDR2 sequences are SQVTM and ANQGSEA. This CDR3 comprises 12 residues. The CDR3 reads CSVQRGQNEAFF. In DNA, the CDR3 is TGCAGCGTCCAACGGGGACAGAACGAAGCTTTCTTT. Full variable domain (missing parts from reference TRBV29-1 and TRBJ1-1): SAVISQKPSRDICQRGTSLTIQCQVDSQVTMMFWYRQQPGQSLTLIATANQGSEATYESGFVIDKFPISRPNLTFSTLTVSNMSPEDSSIYLCSVQRGQNEAFFGQGTRLTVV.

The count of this clone is one. V gene TRBV27 combines with J gene TRBJ2-7; 7 nucleotides align to TRBD1. Germline-derived CDR1 and CDR2 are MNHEY and SMNVEV (reference sequence). The J segment lost 2 bases and the V segment lost 5 bases, leaving 6 bases of the junction unmatched. The CDR3 sequence is 14 residues long. The CDR3 sequence: CASSETGQAYEQYF. CDR3 DNA sequence: TGTGCCAGCAGTGAGACAGGACAGGCCTACGAGCAGTACTTC.

The CDR3 bases are TGTGCCAGCTCACCGACCCGGAGGTCACTAGCGGGAGTCGACAATGAGCAGTTCTTC. Its protein product is CASSPTRRSLAGVDNEQFF. The chain is built from TRBV18 and TRBJ2-1; 11 bases match TRBD2. This CDR3 contains 19 residues. Unmatched junction bases numbered 15, after V lost 3 bases and J lost 5 bases. Germline V gene sequence: CDR1 KGHSH, CDR2 LQKENI.

The rearrangement joins TRBV14 to TRBJ2-3; D is uncertain. The CDR3 spans 11 residues. The germline gives CDR1 SGHDN, CDR2 FVKESK. V was clipped by 2 bases and J by 6 bases, with 3 bases between them. The CDR3 spells CASSQQDTQYF. CDR3 DNA sequence: TGTGCCAGCAGCCAACAGGATACGCAGTATTTT.

The chain uses TRBV6-6 and TRBJ1-4, with D hard to call. The ends were cut back, 6 bases at V and 0 bases at J, with 8 bases in the middle. The CDR3 loop spans 14 amino acids. Per germline, CDR1 MNHNY and CDR2 SVGAGI (reference sequence). The DNA of the CDR3 is TGTGCCAGCAGAATCAGATCAACTAATGAAAAACTGTTTTTT. It yields the protein CASRIRSTNEKLFF.

The V call is TRBV13, the J call TRBJ1-2, with 9 bases fitting TRBD1. The V segment lost 5 bases and the J segment 6 bases; nucleotides outside the gene matches: 10. Germline V CDR1 and CDR2: PRHDT, FYEKMQ (reference sequence). This CDR3 contains 15 residues. The CDR3 region is CASSNQGQGFDGYTF. In DNA form, the CDR3 reads TGTGCCAGCAGCAACCAGGGACAGGGCTTCGATGGCTACACCTTC.

This clone was detected only once. The CDR3 DNA follows: TGTGCCAGCAGTTTATCAGGGGGTTCCGGGGCCAACGTCCTGACTTTC. Amino acids: CASSLSGGSGANVLTF. This chain joins TRBV27 and TRBJ2-6; tentative D call: TRBD1 (6 bases). Trimming left V 0 bases short and J 4 bases short, with 10 bases between. The CDR3 spans 16 residues. Germline V gives CDR1 MNHEY, CDR2 SMNVEV (reference sequence).